This TCR beta chain is drawn from a study of long-term antiretroviral therapy in people with HIV. The V gene's germline CDR1 is MNHEY and CDR2 SVGAGI. The CDR3 is 14 residues long. Trimming took off 4 bases at V and 2 bases at J, with 11 bases between the two ends. Study-level results: Repertoires with HIV possessed tighter CDR3 length spans than those of controls. ART adherence, viral resistance and therapy changes were undocumented.

This clone has more than one count but fewer than ten. Its antigen is as yet unknown. The assay, immunoSEQ v3.0, was run at survey level. Per-sample sequencing targets were roughly 35,000-55,000 T-cell genomes. Assay used: immunoSEQ multiplex PCR; TCRdb lists only in-frame clones, some missing. The sample consists of fewer than 25,000 clones, around 84% of them appearing once. This chain uses TRBV6-5 with TRBJ1-2; maybe TRBD1 (6 bases). This receptor was taken from a man aged 25 to 40 with HIV. The specimen was unsorted PBMCs, collected 4.4 years after starting antiretroviral therapy. Here the CDR3 DNA reads TGTGCCAGCAGTTCAGGGGAGGGGAACTATGGCTACACCTTC. Its protein product is CASSSGEGNYGYTF.